What follows are 5 T cell receptor beta chains derived from one specimen sequenced in a study of Ad26.COV2.S vaccination and SARS-CoV-2 variants. The assay was immunoSEQ multiplex PCR, and TCRdb's table has in-frame clones only and misses some. The data contain hundreds of thousands of clones, roughly 87% of them singletons. Stated treatment: 15 to 20 received Ad26.COV2.S at low or high dose, single or two shots; 5 received placebo; per-sample allocation not given. Following the first vaccine or placebo injection, samples were taken on day 63. The sample in question was peripheral blood, obtained in a trial of Ad26.COV2.S vaccine versus placebo. The origin of the receptors is a person aged 18-65 years who received the Ad26.COV2.S COVID-19 vaccine or a placebo.

V gene TRBV10-3 combines with J gene TRBJ2-2, with TRBD2 identical over 14 bases. Unmatched junction bases numbered 6, after V lost 0 bases and J lost 6 bases. This CDR3 has 18 amino acids. Germline V lookup: CDR1 ENHRY, CDR2 SYGVKD. The CDR3 region is CAISESGPGLAGAGELFF. The CDR3 region has the DNA TGTGCCATCAGTGAGTCGGGGCCGGGACTAGCGGGGGCCGGGGAGCTGTTTTTT.

The rearrangement uses TRBV7-2 and TRBJ1-6; a weak D match, TRBD1 (6 bases). The CDR3 length is 14 residues. Trimming stripped 5 bases from V and 9 bases from J, with 14 bases between. Germline CDR1 SGHTA, CDR2 FQGNSA. CDR3 amino acids: CASSATGRGSPLHF. The CDR3 DNA reads TGTGCCAGCAGCGCAACAGGGAGAGGTTCACCCCTCCACTTT.

Remarks on this clone: The same CDR3 can be traced to other DNA sequences in this sample. The chain links TRBV6-5 to TRBJ2-7, with 7 bases aligning to TRBD2. V was clipped by 6 bases and J by 4 bases; unmatched bases: 6. The CDR3 totals 13 residues. Germline CDR1 MNHEY, CDR2 SVGAGI. This CDR3 is CASRTSGVYEQYF. CDR3 nucleotides: TGTGCCAGCAGAACAAGCGGGGTTTACGAGCAGTACTTC.

The V call is TRBV29-1, the J call TRBJ2-7; no clear D gene. Germline CDR1 is SQVTM and CDR2 is ANQGSEA. This CDR3 region has 11 residues. V lost 6 bases, J lost 4 bases, and 10 bases lay in between. CDR3 region: CSVLLSYEQYF. The CDR3 coding sequence is TGCAGCGTGCTGCTTTCTTACGAGCAGTACTTC.

The J gene is TRBJ2-6, the V gene TRBV5-7, with D perhaps matching TRBD1 or TRBD2 (5 bases each). TRBV5-7 is flagged as an ORF with uncertain function. This CDR3 spans 19 amino acids. Between the trimmed V and J ends, which lost 1 base and 0 bases, there was a span of 17 bases. The CDR3 loop reads CASSLYIRDPFSGANVLTF. The CDR3 DNA follows: TGTGCCAGCAGCTTGTATATCCGGGACCCGTTCTCTGGGGCCAACGTCCTGACTTTC.